The text below deals with one T cell receptor (beta chain). Its antigen remains unknown. PCR used 60 Vbeta primers and 13 Jbeta primers. Produced via immunoSEQ multiplex PCR; TCRdb's table is partial and in-frame only. The repertoire consists of some 150,000 clones, with roughly 80% occurring once and the leading ten covering under 8.5%. The data were obtained in a study of cytomegalovirus exposure and HLA in healthy donors. Regarding the study as a whole: TCR beta chains numbering 164 were designated cytomegalovirus-associated.

Trimming shortened V by 2 bases and J by 0 bases, and 12 bases separated the two germline ends. CDR3 size: 15 residues. Germline CDR1 is GTSNPN and CDR2 is SVGIG (reference sequence). The rearrangement links TRBV30 to TRBJ2-3, with a possible D match to TRBD2 (6 bases). This TCR derives from a woman aged 45-65 years in good health and CMV-seropositive. Sequencing input: PBMCs. As DNA, the CDR3 is TGTGCCTGGAGTCGAGGCGGGGCAAGCACAGATACGCAGTATTTT. It encodes CAWSRGGASTDTQYF.